The 23 T cell receptor beta chains below all came from one sample that was sequenced in a study of T-cell memory formation after mild COVID-19 (dated by TCRdb to about 2021). The method was 5' RACE. Sequencer: Illumina NovaSeq 6000. Using fastp trimming at Q25 and MiXCR clonotype assembly, TCRdb reanalyzed the public sequencing data and kept in-frame beta chains. Under each unique CDR3 protein, matching rows form one entry showing the most common genes and DNA. Counted in this sample were some 40,000 distinct CDR3 sequences; 6% to 6.5% of them appeared once. The top ten constitute under 0.85% of the sample. Sample: PBMCs or a T cell subset sorted from them (not recorded which). The source of these receptors is an adult who had mild COVID-19 (a few samples of this study predate the infection). The sample titles of this study are shuffled in the database, so cell type and time point are left out.

This clonotype appeared a few times. The chain carries TRBV9 and TRBJ1-2; perhaps TRBD1 as D (6 bases). V was trimmed by 3 bases and J by 4 bases, leaving 13 bases between them. The CDR3 length is 14 residues. The germline V gene has CDR1 SGDLS and CDR2 YYNGEE. The CDR3 DNA reads TGTGCCAGCAGCGCGTCGACAGGTATCTATGGCTACACCTTC. As protein: CASSASTGIYGYTF.

This clonotype was recorded a few times. This sequence joins TRBV7-3 and TRBJ2-1, with 10 bases lining up with TRBD2. This CDR3 region has 14 residues. Germline trimming cut 2 bases from V and 12 bases from J; bases unmatched to any gene: 7. Germline V gene lookup returns CDR1 SGHTA and CDR2 FQGTGA. CDR3 coding DNA: TGTGCCAGCAGCTTAGCTAGCGGGAGTAGAGCGCAGTTCTTC. It encodes CASSLASGSRAQFF.

This clonotype was observed a handful of times. The chain employs TRBV14 and TRBJ1-5; 7 positions agree with TRBD1. The germline V gene has CDR1 SGHDN and CDR2 FVKESK. V gave up 1 base and J gave up 0 bases; unmatched junction bases: 6. The CDR3 is 17 amino acids. Written as DNA, the CDR3 is TGTGCCAGCAGCCAAGTCCGGGACAGAAATAGCAATCAGCCCCAGCATTTT. This gives the protein CASSQVRDRNSNQPQHF. The full variable domain, its missing parts supplied by reference TRBV14 and TRBJ1-5, is EAGVTQFPSHSVIEKGQTVTLRCDPISGHDNLYWYRRVMGKEIKFLLHFVKESKQDESGMPNNRFLAERTGGTYSTLKVQPAELEDSGVYFCASSQVRDRNSNQPQHFGDGTRLSIL.

In its sample, this clonotype is medium-sized. The chain combines TRBV5-1 with TRBJ2-2; D unresolved. Germline V lookup: CDR1 SGHRS, CDR2 YFSETQ. Between the trimmed V and J ends, which lost 2 bases and 4 bases, there was a span of 9 bases. There are 14 residues in the CDR3. The CDR3 spells CASSFELPTGELFF. As DNA, the CDR3 is TGCGCCAGCAGCTTTGAACTCCCCACCGGGGAGCTGTTTTTT.

This clonotype was counted at least ten times. This chain joins TRBV7-9 and TRBJ2-1, with D unresolved. V lost 5 bases and J lost 4, with 9 bases in between. Germline V CDR1 and CDR2: SEHNR, FQNEAQ (reference sequence). The CDR3 has 13 amino acids. CDR3 in amino acids: CASSLPAYNEQFF. The CDR3 DNA reads as TGTGCCAGCAGCCTTCCCGCGTACAATGAGCAGTTCTTC.

This clonotype was counted only a few times. This chain links TRBV4-2 with TRBJ1-2; maybe TRBD1 (5 bases). V lost 1 base and J lost 4, with 10 bases in between. The CDR3 runs to 14 residues. Germline V CDR1 and CDR2: LGHNA, YNFKEQ. In DNA, the CDR3 is TGTGCCAGCAGCCAAGGGGGCGGGGGCTATGGCTACACCTTC. Translating it yields CASSQGGGGYGYTF.

This clonotype showed up many times. This chain uses TRBV24-1 with TRBJ2-2; D unresolved. This CDR3 contains 13 residues. The germline V gene encodes CDR1 KGHDR and CDR2 SFDVKD. V was pared by 9 bases and J by 1 base, with 8 bases between. The CDR3 is CATETENTGELFF. DNA for the CDR3: TGTGCCACCGAAACCGAGAACACCGGGGAGCTGTTTTTT.

There are many counts of this clonotype. Here the CDR3 reads CASSKLAGSYNEQFF. CDR3 bases: TGTGCCAGCAGTAAACTAGCGGGCTCCTACAATGAGCAGTTCTTC. The chain combines TRBV6-2 or TRBV6-3 with TRBJ2-1; 9 bases line up with TRBD2. The CDR3 is made up of 15 amino acids. Germline lookup yields CDR1 MNHEY and CDR2 SVGEGT. The V segment lost 5 bases and the J segment 0 bases; nucleotides outside the gene matches: 2.

This clonotype has a count of ten or more. The rearrangement links TRBV4-2 to TRBJ2-1, with D possibly being TRBD1 (6 bases). The CDR3 consists of 13 residues. Trimming removed 2 bases from V and 7 bases from J, with 9 bases in between. The germline V gene has CDR1 LGHNA and CDR2 YNFKEQ. The CDR3 DNA sequence: TGTGCCAGCAGCCAAAGGGGGTCGAATGAGCAGTTCTTC. Protein sequence: CASSQRGSNEQFF.

The chain combines TRBV12-3 or TRBV12-4 with TRBJ1-5; 9 bases line up with TRBD1. Germline trimming cut 5 bases from V and 1 base from J; bases unmatched to any gene: 3. The CDR3 is made up of 15 amino acids. The CDR3 DNA is TGTGCCAGCAGTATTGGGACAGGGAGCAATCAGCCCCAGCATTTT. Translation: CASSIGTGSNQPQHF.

The chain uses TRBV18 and TRBJ2-3; D perhaps matches TRBD2 (5 bases). Trimming removed 5 bases at V and 0 bases at J, with 12 bases between. The CDR3 contains 15 residues. Germline CDR1 reads KGHSH; CDR2 reads LQKENI. CDR3 coding DNA: TGTGCCAGCTCAGGTTCCCGGGGAAGCACAGATACGCAGTATTTT. Translation gives CASSGSRGSTDTQYF.

With respect to this clonotype: A much larger clone lies a single base off, so this may be a read error. This chain uses TRBV5-1 with TRBJ1-5; 8 bases map to TRBD1. This CDR3 is built from 16 residues. Germline trimming cut 3 bases from V and 2 bases from J; bases unmatched to any gene: 7. CDR1 is SGHRS, CDR2 YFSETQ, per germline. CDR3 in DNA: TGCGCCAGCAGCTGTACAGGGGGAGGGGGCAATCAGCCCCAGCATTTT. It encodes CASSCTGGGGNQPQHF.

The table lists this clonotype with many counts. The chain carries TRBV12-3 or TRBV12-4 and TRBJ2-1; tentatively, D is TRBD2 (5 bases). The CDR3 is made up of 15 amino acids. V lost 4 bases and J lost 0, with 10 bases in between. As DNA, the CDR3 is TGTGCCAGCAGTTACGGACTCTCCTCCTACAATGAGCAGTTCTTC. Residues: CASSYGLSSYNEQFF.

This clonotype has just a few counts. This chain uses TRBV2 with TRBJ2-4; perhaps TRBD2 as D (5 bases). The V and J ends lost 5 bases and 7 bases respectively, with 18 bases between them. The length of the CDR3 is 15 residues. Germline CDR1 reads SNHLY; CDR2 reads FYNNEI. This CDR3 reads CASSPNSGGGNIQYF. The CDR3, as DNA: TGTGCCAGCAGTCCCAATTCCGGAGGCGGCAACATTCAGTACTTC.

This clonotype ranks as medium-sized. V gene TRBV4-2 combines with J gene TRBJ2-2, with TRBD1 matching over 7 bases. The CDR3 loop spans 16 amino acids. The J segment lost 4 bases and the V segment lost 3 bases, leaving 8 bases of the junction unmatched. Germline-derived CDR1 and CDR2 are LGHNA and YNFKEQ. The CDR3 protein is CASSQGKGAGTGELFF. CDR3 in DNA: TGTGCCAGCAGCCAGGGAAAGGGGGCTGGCACCGGGGAGCTGTTTTTT.

The chain uses TRBV7-3 and TRBJ2-2; tentative D call: TRBD1 (6 bases). The V gene's germline CDR1 is SGHTA and CDR2 FQGTGA. The CDR3 contains 16 residues. The V and J ends lost 3 bases and 1 base respectively, with 12 bases between them. The CDR3 DNA reads as TGTGCCAGCAGCTTTGAGGGGGTCCAGAACACCGGGGAGCTGTTTTTT. This sequence encodes CASSFEGVQNTGELFF.

This clonotype was seen more than once but under ten times. J is TRBJ2-7 and V is TRBV27; TRBD1 or TRBD2 may be the D gene (5 bases each). Trimming shortened V by 2 bases and J by 3 bases, and 14 bases separated the two germline ends. The CDR3 contains 15 residues. Germline assignment: CDR1 MNHEY and CDR2 SMNVEV (reference sequence). CDR3 protein: CASSLLTTRGYEQYF. The CDR3 DNA is TGTGCCAGCAGTTTACTTACCACTAGGGGCTACGAGCAGTACTTC.

This clonotype was recorded at least ten times. The chain recombines TRBV7-9 with TRBJ1-1; D perhaps matches TRBD1 (5 bases). Trimming removed 1 base from V and 10 bases from J, with 13 bases in between. The CDR3 has 13 residues. Looked up from germline, CDR1 is SEHNR and CDR2 is FQNEAQ (reference sequence). This CDR3 reads CASSLGGPGVAFF. DNA of the CDR3: TGTGCCAGCAGCTTAGGGGGCCCGGGAGTAGCTTTCTTT.

The chain carries TRBV23-1 and TRBJ2-7; D not resolved. TRBV23-1 is an ORF; its function is uncertain. V was trimmed by 7 bases and J by 2 bases, leaving 9 bases between them. The CDR3 spans 12 residues. CDR3: CASMRSPYEQYF. CDR3 DNA: TGCGCCAGCATGCGGAGCCCCTACGAGCAGTACTTC.

The chain uses TRBV7-2 and TRBJ2-3; tentative D call: TRBD1 (6 bases). CDR3 size: 13 residues. V was cut by 4 bases and J by 11 bases, with 16 bases left in between. Germline values: CDR1 SGHTA, CDR2 FQGNSA. The CDR3 DNA sequence: TGTGCCAGCAGCTCCATGGACAGTTCACGGCAGTATTTT. This translates into CASSSMDSSRQYF.

This clonotype was found a few times. The genes are TRBV2 and TRBJ1-2; D is unresolved. Trimming stripped 8 bases from V and 8 bases from J, with 24 bases between. The CDR3 has 15 amino acids. The germline V gene encodes CDR1 SNHLY and CDR2 FYNNEI. CDR3 protein: CASRASEVIGSGYTF. CDR3 DNA: TGTGCCAGCCGTGCTTCCGAGGTAATAGGTTCCGGCTACACCTTC.

The gene calls are TRBV6-2 or TRBV6-3 and TRBJ2-7, with unresolved D. Trimming shortened V by 0 bases and J by 2 bases, and 5 bases separated the two germline ends. The CDR3 runs 13 residues. The V gene's germline CDR1 is MNHEY and CDR2 SVGEGT. The CDR3 region is CASSYSYPYEQYF. Here the CDR3 DNA reads TGTGCCAGCAGTTACTCGTACCCCTACGAGCAGTACTTC.

The chain carries TRBV7-9 and TRBJ1-5; maybe TRBD1 (6 bases). Trimming took off 5 bases at V and 2 bases at J, with 13 bases between the two ends. This CDR3 spans 15 amino acids. CDR1 and CDR2 from the germline V gene are SEHNR and FQNEAQ (reference sequence). The CDR3 region is CASSATGLGNQPQHF. CDR3 sequence (DNA): TGTGCCAGCAGCGCCACAGGGTTGGGCAATCAGCCCCAGCATTTT.